The clone carrying this T cell receptor beta chain is a singleton in its sample. The data stem from a study of T-cell reconstitution after alpha-beta-depleted transplantation in children. Researchers prepared the TCRbeta library using unique molecular identifiers, the study reports. MiXCR, applied by TCRdb to the PCR reads, yields one record per CDR3 protein. The table shows about 610,000 distinct CDR3 sequences, with approximately 10% occurring only once. CDR1 and CDR2 from the germline V gene are MRHNA and SNTAGT. The CDR3 runs 16 residues. Deletions cut 4 bases from V and 2 bases from J, with 17 bases between.

The source of this sequence is a human donor who donated a stem cell graft to a child with acute myeloid leukemia. The chain links TRBV6-4 to TRBJ1-1; D remains unclear. The specimen was PBMCs from the stem cell graft donor, collected from the stem cell graft. CDR3 sequence: CASSVSAGGPNTEAFF. The CDR3 region has the DNA TGTGCCAGCAGTGTCTCAGCGGGTGGACCAAACACTGAAGCTTTCTTT.